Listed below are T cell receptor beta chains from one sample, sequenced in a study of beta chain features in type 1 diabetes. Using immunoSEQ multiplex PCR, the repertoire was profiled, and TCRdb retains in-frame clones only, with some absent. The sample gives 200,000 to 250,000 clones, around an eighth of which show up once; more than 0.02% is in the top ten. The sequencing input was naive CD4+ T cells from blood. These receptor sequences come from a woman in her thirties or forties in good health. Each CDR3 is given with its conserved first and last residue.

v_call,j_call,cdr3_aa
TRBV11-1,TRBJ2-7,CASSVQVPSYEQYF
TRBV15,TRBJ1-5,CATGRVYSNQPQHF
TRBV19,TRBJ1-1,CASSIKQGSSEAFF
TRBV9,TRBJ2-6,CASSVGGAISGANVLTF
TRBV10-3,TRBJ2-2,CAISENPGGANTGELFF
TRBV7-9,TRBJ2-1,CASSPVGAYNEQFF
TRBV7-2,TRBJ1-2,CASSLDRGNYGYTF
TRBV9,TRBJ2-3,CASSAKGGPRTDTQYF
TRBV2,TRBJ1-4,CASSERTVNEKLFF
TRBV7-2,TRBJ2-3,CASSPRDSPGYF
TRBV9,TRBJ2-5,CASSVSHPRRTAQETQYF
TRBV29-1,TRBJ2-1,CSVKGLAGGVEQFF
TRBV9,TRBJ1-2,CASSVRQLDYGYTF
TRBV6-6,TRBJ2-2,CASMTTNLSGALFF
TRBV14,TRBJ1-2,CASSQGTGLSNYGYTF
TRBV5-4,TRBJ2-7,CASSLGQMRHYEQYF
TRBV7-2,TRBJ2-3,CASSLAPSGGAGTDTQYF
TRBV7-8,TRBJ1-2,CASSLAGGSRGYTF
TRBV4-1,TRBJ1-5,CASSQSPRGGQPQHF
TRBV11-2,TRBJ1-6,CASTSGIRRPLHF
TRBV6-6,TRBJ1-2,CASSGGDGGYGYTF
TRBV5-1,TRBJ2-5,CASRDYRETQYF
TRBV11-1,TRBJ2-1,CASSSLRLGKGGHEQFF
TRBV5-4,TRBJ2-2,CASSLARVNTGELFF
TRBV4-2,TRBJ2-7,CASGAGPFSEQYF
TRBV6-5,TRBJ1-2,CASSQGMNYGYTF
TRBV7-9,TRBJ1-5,CASSLPGTDLNQPQHF
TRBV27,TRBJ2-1,CASSLAGLRGDEQFF
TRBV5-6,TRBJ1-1,CASSLPGEGGNTEAFF
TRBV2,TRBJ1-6,CASSADSSYNSPLHF
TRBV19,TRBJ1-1,CASSADRGYGAFF
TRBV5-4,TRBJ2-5,CASSLGGLGKTQYF
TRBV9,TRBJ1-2,CASSVSPGAEGYTF
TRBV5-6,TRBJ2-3,CASSSGTNTQYF
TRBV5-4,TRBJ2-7,CASSARDYSLEQYF
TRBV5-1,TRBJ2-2,CASSFGRGAGELFF
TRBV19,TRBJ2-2,CASSPRTGRIANTGELFF
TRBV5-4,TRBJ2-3,CASSLKLGGTDTQYF
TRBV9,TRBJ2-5,CASTESTGYQETQYF
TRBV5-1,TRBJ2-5,CASSSPQETQYF
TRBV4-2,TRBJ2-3,CASSQAPSGRVSTDTQYF
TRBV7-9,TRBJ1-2,CASSFPPRGRHNYGYTF
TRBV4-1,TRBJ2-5,CASSQDWTVETQYF
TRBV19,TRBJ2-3,CASSILAASTDTQYF
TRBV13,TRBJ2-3,CASTSSRGPRADTQYF
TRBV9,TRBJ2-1,CASSPRAVAGAYNEQFF
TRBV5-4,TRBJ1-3,CASSPVGGANSGNTIYF